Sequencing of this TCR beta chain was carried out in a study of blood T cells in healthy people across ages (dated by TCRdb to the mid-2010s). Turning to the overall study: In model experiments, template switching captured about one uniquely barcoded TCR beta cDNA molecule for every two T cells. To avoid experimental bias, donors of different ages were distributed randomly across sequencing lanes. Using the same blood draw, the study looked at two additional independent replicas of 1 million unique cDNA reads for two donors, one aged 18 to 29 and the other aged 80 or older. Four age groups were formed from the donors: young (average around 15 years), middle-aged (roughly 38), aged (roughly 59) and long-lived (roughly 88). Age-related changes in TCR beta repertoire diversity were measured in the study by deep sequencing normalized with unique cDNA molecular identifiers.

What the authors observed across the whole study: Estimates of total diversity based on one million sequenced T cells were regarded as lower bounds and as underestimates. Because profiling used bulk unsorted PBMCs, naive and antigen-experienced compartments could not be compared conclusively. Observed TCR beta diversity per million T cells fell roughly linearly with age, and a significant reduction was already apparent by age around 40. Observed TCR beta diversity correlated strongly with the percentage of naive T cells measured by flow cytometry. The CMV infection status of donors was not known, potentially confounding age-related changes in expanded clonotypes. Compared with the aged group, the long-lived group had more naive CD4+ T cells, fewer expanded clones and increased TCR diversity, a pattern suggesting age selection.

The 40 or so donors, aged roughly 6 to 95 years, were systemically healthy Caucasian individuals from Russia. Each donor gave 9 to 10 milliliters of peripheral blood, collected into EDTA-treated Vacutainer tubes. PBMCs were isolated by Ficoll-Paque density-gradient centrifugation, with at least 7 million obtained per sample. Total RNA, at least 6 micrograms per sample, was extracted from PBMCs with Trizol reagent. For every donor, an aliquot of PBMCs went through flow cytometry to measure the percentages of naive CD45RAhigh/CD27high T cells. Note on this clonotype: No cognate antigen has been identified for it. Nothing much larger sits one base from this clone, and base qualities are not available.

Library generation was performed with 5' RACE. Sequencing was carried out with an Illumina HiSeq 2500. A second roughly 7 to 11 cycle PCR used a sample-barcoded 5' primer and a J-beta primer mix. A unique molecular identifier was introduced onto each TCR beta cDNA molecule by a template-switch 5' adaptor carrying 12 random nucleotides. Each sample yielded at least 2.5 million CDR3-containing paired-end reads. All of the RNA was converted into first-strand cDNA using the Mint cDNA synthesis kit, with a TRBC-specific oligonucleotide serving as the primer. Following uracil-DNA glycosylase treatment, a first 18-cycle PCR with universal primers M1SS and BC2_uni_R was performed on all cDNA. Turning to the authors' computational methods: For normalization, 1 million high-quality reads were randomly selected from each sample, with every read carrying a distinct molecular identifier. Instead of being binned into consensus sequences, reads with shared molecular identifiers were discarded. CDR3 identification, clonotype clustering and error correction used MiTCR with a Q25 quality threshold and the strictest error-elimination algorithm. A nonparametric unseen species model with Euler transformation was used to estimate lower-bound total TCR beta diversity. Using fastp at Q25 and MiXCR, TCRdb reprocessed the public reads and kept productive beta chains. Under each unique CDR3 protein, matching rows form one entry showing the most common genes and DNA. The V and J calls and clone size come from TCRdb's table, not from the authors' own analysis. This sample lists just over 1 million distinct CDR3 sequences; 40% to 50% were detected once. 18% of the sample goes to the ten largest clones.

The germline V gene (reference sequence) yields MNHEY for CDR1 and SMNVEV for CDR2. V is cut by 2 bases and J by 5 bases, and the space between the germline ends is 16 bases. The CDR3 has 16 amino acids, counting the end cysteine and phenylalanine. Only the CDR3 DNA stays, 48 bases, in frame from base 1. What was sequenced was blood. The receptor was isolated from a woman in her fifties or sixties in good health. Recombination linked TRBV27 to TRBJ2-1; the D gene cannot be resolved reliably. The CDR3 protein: CASSLAHPRKDNEQFF. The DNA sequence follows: TGTGCCAGCAGTTTAGCCCATCCCCGCAAGGACAATGAGCAGTTCTTC.